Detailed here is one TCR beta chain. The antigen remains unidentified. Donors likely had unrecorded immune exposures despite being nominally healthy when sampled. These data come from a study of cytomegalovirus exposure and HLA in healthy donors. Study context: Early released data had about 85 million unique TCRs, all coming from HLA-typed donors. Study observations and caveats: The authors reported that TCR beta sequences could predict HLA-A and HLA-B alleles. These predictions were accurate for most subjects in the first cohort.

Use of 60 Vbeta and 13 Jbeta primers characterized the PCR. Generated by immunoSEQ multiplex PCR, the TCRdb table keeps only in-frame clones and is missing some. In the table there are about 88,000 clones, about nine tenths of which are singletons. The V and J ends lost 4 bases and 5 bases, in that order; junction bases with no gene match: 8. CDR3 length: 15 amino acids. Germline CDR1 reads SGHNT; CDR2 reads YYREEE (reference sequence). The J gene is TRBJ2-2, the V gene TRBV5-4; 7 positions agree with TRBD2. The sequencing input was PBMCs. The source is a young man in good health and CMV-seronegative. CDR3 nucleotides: TGTGCCAGCAGCATTAAAATCGGGGGGACCGGGGAGCTGTTTTTT. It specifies CASSIKIGGTGELFF.